The entry that follows covers one T cell receptor beta chain sequence. Libraries were prepared by immunoSEQ multiplex PCR; TCRdb keeps only in-frame clonotypes and omits some of them. The table records tens of thousands of clones, about nine tenths of them present only once. This specimen comes from a study of technical replicates of blood from a handful of donors. The sequence came from a human donor in good health. Some clones in this sample may be carry-over from other donors' samples. The sequenced sample consisted of T cells isolated from PBMCs.

This CDR3 is CASLGGIGNQPQHF. The CDR3 DNA follows: TGTGCCAGCTTGGGCGGGATCGGCAATCAGCCCCAGCATTTT. The rearrangement joins TRBV2 to TRBJ1-5; D is ambiguous. CDR1 SNHLY and CDR2 FYNNEI come from the germline V gene. This CDR3 region has 14 residues. V was trimmed by 8 bases and J by 2 bases, leaving 13 bases between them. Full variable domain (missing parts from reference TRBV2 and TRBJ1-5): EPEVTQTPSHQVTQMGQEVILRCVPISNHLYFYWYRQILGQKVEFLVSFYNNEISEKSEIFDDQFSVERPDGSNFTLKIRSTKLEDSAMYFCASLGGIGNQPQHFGDGTRLSIL.